Many counts were recorded for the clone carrying this TCR beta chain. Its antigen is not known. This specimen comes from a study of T cells in Graves' hyperthyroidism and ophthalmopathy. General observations from the study: Most thyroid clonotypes expanded above 0.001 appeared in blood too. With a median lead of around 5.9 months before onset, the model predicted ophthalmopathy.

Using RNA transcripts as the source, TCR beta CDR3 regions were amplified. In the first-round RT-PCR of the TCR CDR3, the HTBI primer set was used. TCRdb reprocessed the multiplex PCR reads via MiXCR and lists one record per CDR3 protein. The sample carries roughly 840,000 distinct CDR3 sequences, over 35% recorded once. Source material for PBMCs was over 8 ml fresh peripheral blood. Per germline, CDR1 SQVTM and CDR2 ANQGSEA. The CDR3 has 13 amino acids. V was clipped by 6 bases and J by 3 bases, with 15 bases between them. The chain couples TRBV29-1 to TRBJ2-7; no clear D. The receptor's source is a man in his late teens or twenties with Graves' hyperthyroidism. Sequences were obtained from blood. CDR3 region: CSVQSEILYEQYF. CDR3 DNA: TGCAGCGTCCAGAGCGAGATTCTCTACGAGCAGTACTTC.